This T cell receptor beta chain derives from a study of shared clonotypes between healthy human individuals. Study observations and caveats: The generation probabilities recorded for non-shared clonotypes fell below those of clonotypes shared by all four donors.

Trimming took 0 bases from V and 0 from J, leaving 13 bases between them. This CDR3 contains 17 residues. Germline V CDR1 and CDR2: SGHNT, YYREEE (reference sequence). Naive CD8 cells lacked CD45RO, underwent positive selection for CCR7 and left out terminally differentiated effector memory CD45RA+ cells. Comments on this clone: Its specificity is unknown.

Sequenced by immunoSEQ multiplex PCR; TCRdb stores in-frame clones only, minus some. This sample has roughly 2.1 million clones, with 85% to 95% found just once. This TCR was recovered from a man younger than 30 in good health. Some clones in this sample may be carry-over from other donors' samples. The chain is built from TRBV5-4 and TRBJ2-1; a possible D gene is TRBD2 (6 bases). Specimen: naive CD8+ T cells from PBMCs. This CDR3 reads CASSLGLALSSYNEQFF. CDR3 nucleotide sequence: TGTGCCAGCAGCTTGGGGCTAGCGCTGAGCTCCTACAATGAGCAGTTCTTC.